Each of the 13 T cell receptor beta chains below was sequenced from the same sample in a study of T-cell reconstitution after alpha-beta-depleted transplantation in children listed by TCRdb under 2016. Libraries were built with PCR. The sequencer listed for this sample is Illumina HiSeq 2500. Molecular barcoding was employed in the preparation of TCR libraries, with unique molecular identifiers being used to normalize TCRbeta repertoire quantification. Clones were called with MiXCR by TCRdb after fastp trimmed the public reads at Q25, and only in-frame beta chains were retained. CDR3 protein sequences are deduplicated, and each keeps its most common genes and DNA. This sample has over 450,000 distinct CDR3 sequences in its table, and over 9.5% of those were observed once. The ten top clones hold about 2.1% of the sample. The label giving this sample's treatment or condition can be read as: allogeneic hematopoietic cell transplantation with graft depleted of TCRalphabeta T cells and CD19 B cells.

The sequencing here drew on PBMCs, taken before TCRalphabeta/CD19-depleted stem cell transplant. All receptors come from a child aged 2 to 15 with inherited bone marrow failure, due to receive a stem cell transplant.

This clonotype was found many times. V is TRBV11-2 and J is TRBJ2-7; 7 bases are a match to TRBD1. This CDR3 comprises 14 residues. V was clipped by 1 base and J by 5 bases; unmatched bases: 5. Germline V gene data show CDR1 as SGHAT and CDR2 as FQNNGV. In nucleotides, the CDR3 is TGTGCCAGCAGCTTAGGAGGGGGCTACGACGAGCAGTACTTC. It yields the protein CASSLGGGYDEQYF. Full variable domain (outside the CDR3, taken from reference TRBV11-2 and TRBJ2-7): EAGVAQSPRYKIIEKRQSVAFWCNPISGHATLYWYQQILGQGPKLLIQFQNNGVVDDSQLPKDRFSAERLKGVDSTLKIQPAKLEDSAVYLCASSLGGGYDEQYFGPGTRLTVT.

This clonotype was found many times. The rearrangement uses TRBV27 and TRBJ2-1, with TRBD2 identical over 10 bases. Germline V gene data show CDR1 as MNHEY and CDR2 as SMNVEV (reference sequence). The CDR3 runs to 15 residues. Unmatched junction bases numbered 11, after V lost 7 bases and J lost 8 bases. DNA of the CDR3: TGTGCCAGCACCTTAGCGGCTAGCGGGAGCTATGAGCAGTTCTTC. This codes for CASTLAASGSYEQFF.

The chain joins TRBV20-1 to TRBJ2-1; D gene unclear. Germline loops: CDR1 DFQATT, CDR2 SNEGSKA (reference sequence). Trimming removed 6 bases at V and 4 bases at J, with 7 bases between. This CDR3 comprises 11 residues. CDR3 region: CSAPRYNEQFF. The CDR3 nucleotides are TGCAGTGCACCTAGGTACAATGAGCAGTTCTTC.

In this sample, this clonotype turned up many times. The DNA of the CDR3 is TGTGCCAGCAGCGGGTTGTCGGCAGATACGCAGTATTTT. Translating gives CASSGLSADTQYF. The V call is TRBV7-9, the J call TRBJ2-3, with unresolved D. The CDR3 has 13 amino acids. CDR1 is SEHNR and CDR2 is FQNEAQ in the germline V gene (reference sequence). The V and J ends lost 5 bases and 4 bases respectively, with 10 bases between them.

In its sample, this clonotype was seen a few times. The chain recombines TRBV18 with TRBJ2-2, with a weak D call TRBD1 (5 bases). The germline V and J ends were trimmed by 3 bases and 0 bases, with 11 bases remaining between them. The CDR3 is 16 amino acids. Germline V lookup: CDR1 KGHSH, CDR2 LQKENI. The CDR3 spells CASSPQVGPNTGELFF. The CDR3 region has the DNA TGTGCCAGCTCACCCCAGGTGGGGCCGAACACCGGGGAGCTGTTTTTT.

This clonotype was counted a few times. This rearrangement joins TRBV6-1 to TRBJ2-3; the D gene is possibly TRBD1 (6 bases). CDR1 MNHNS and CDR2 SASEGT come from the germline V gene. The germline V and J ends were trimmed by 8 bases and 1 base, with 19 bases remaining between them. The CDR3 is 16 amino acids. The DNA of the CDR3 is TGTGCCAGCTCCCCAGGGGCGACAGGACGCACAGATACGCAGTATTTT. Protein: CASSPGATGRTDTQYF.

The V call is TRBV11-3, the J call TRBJ2-1, with 8 bases fitting TRBD2. V lost 5 bases and J lost 9; bases outside the gene matches: 12. Germline CDR1 is SGHNT and CDR2 is YENEEA. CDR3 length equals 15 residues. The CDR3 spells CASSLGTSGGFEQFF. The CDR3 nucleotides read TGTGCCAGCAGCCTAGGGACTAGTGGCGGGTTTGAGCAGTTCTTC.

This clonotype has more than one count but fewer than ten. The chain uses TRBV20-1 and TRBJ2-1; TRBD2 matches at 10 bases. CDR1 DFQATT and CDR2 SNEGSKA come from the germline V gene (reference sequence). The J segment lost 4 bases and the V segment lost 1 base, leaving 7 bases of the junction unmatched. The CDR3 has 16 residues. The CDR3 nucleotides read TGCAGTGCTAGAGGCCAACTAGCGGGGCTGTACAATGAGCAGTTCTTC. It translates to CSARGQLAGLYNEQFF.

This clonotype showed up many times. The genes are TRBV12-3 or TRBV12-4 and TRBJ2-2; 10 positions match TRBD2. The CDR3 runs 15 residues. With V trimmed by 3 bases and J by 7 bases, 5 bases remained unmatched. Here the CDR3 reads CASSFLAGGDGELFF. CDR3 nucleotide sequence: TGTGCCAGCAGTTTTTTAGCGGGAGGCGACGGGGAGCTGTTTTTT.

On this clonotype itself: This clone may be a read error of a much larger clone one base away. The chain joins TRBV4-3 to TRBJ2-1; 7 nucleotides agree with TRBD2. Trimming removed 3 bases from V and 10 bases from J; junction bases left unmatched: 9. Germline CDR1 reads LGHNA; CDR2 reads YSLEER. The CDR3 totals 14 residues. CDR3 bases: TGCGCCAGCAGCCATAGCGCTAAGCGGGACGAGCAGTTCTTC. Its translation: CASSHSAKRDEQFF.

This sequence joins TRBV6-1 and TRBJ2-5, with 7 bases matching TRBD2. Germline V gene lookup returns CDR1 MNHNS and CDR2 SASEGT. CDR3 length: 15 residues. The trim removed 8 bases at V and 5 bases at J, leaving 14 bases unmatched. CDR3 amino acids: CASFSGEGPGETQYF. DNA of the CDR3: TGTGCCAGCTTCTCGGGGGAGGGACCAGGGGAGACCCAGTACTTC.

This clonotype was recorded a few times. This chain links TRBV27 with TRBJ2-1; D may be TRBD2 (6 bases). The V gene's germline CDR1 is MNHEY and CDR2 SMNVEV (reference sequence). CDR3 length equals 11 residues. Between the trimmed V and J ends, which lost 4 bases and 10 bases, there was a span of 8 bases. CDR3 sequence (DNA): TGTGCCAGCAGTTCGGGGAGGGAGCAGTTCTTC. This gives the protein CASSSGREQFF.

This sequence joins TRBV18 and TRBJ2-2; unclear D gene. CDR3 length: 14 residues. The V gene's germline CDR1 is KGHSH and CDR2 LQKENI. The ends were cut back, 6 bases at V and 5 bases at J, with 13 bases in the middle. The CDR3: CASSTRAATGELFF. The CDR3 DNA follows: TGTGCCAGCTCGACAAGGGCGGCAACCGGGGAGCTGTTTTTT.